The 27 T cell receptor beta chains in this list originate from one sample, sequenced in a study of OX40 agonist ivuxolimab in advanced cancers. This table comes from immunoSEQ multiplex PCR, and its TCRdb copy is limited to in-frame clones, with some not included. Of 65,000 to 75,000 clones listed, 80% to 90% were seen once; the top ten hold 4% to 5%. The sequencing used CD4+ or CD8+ T cells sorted from blood, collected in a trial of the OX40 agonist ivuxolimab. These TCRs come from an adult with an advanced solid tumor such as melanoma, head and neck, liver or kidney cancer.

This chain joins TRBV2 and TRBJ1-2; D is possibly TRBD1 (6 bases). The length of the CDR3 is 13 residues. Germline lookup yields CDR1 SNHLY and CDR2 FYNNEI. The germline V and J ends were trimmed by 7 bases and 4 bases, with 13 bases remaining between them. The CDR3: CASNKQGTYGYTF. The CDR3 DNA reads TGTGCCAGCAACAAACAGGGTACCTATGGCTACACCTTC.

This chain uses TRBV7-7 with TRBJ2-5, with 7 bases matching TRBD1. Germline values: CDR1 SSHAT, CDR2 FNYEAQ (reference sequence). The junction had 7 bases not matched to a gene; V was cut back by 1 base and J by 5 bases. The length of the CDR3 is 15 residues. The chain's CDR3 is CASSLGQGDRETQYF. Written as DNA, the CDR3 is TGTGCCAGCAGCTTAGGGCAGGGGGATAGGGAGACCCAGTACTTC.

The chain has TRBV21-1 and TRBJ2-7. TRBV21-1 is listed as a pseudogene. The CDR3 totals 17 residues. CDR3 sequence (DNA): TGTGCCAGCAGCACACAATATAGCGACAGATGCGCGTACGAGCAGTACTTC. Its translation: CASSTQYSDRCAYEQYF.

This clone was observed a few times. The V call is TRBV2, the J call TRBJ2-3, with no clear D. The CDR3 has 14 amino acids. The V gene lost 7 bases and the J gene lost 0 bases, with 11 bases spanning the gap. The germline V gene has CDR1 SNHLY and CDR2 FYNNEI. The CDR3 DNA reads as TGTGCCAGCAATCCAGCTACTAGCACAGATACGCAGTATTTT. It is translated as CASNPATSTDTQYF.

This clone showed up just once. The CDR3 is CASSEVQGVNQPQHF. CDR3 DNA: TGTGCCAGCAGTGAAGTTCAGGGGGTAAATCAGCCCCAGCATTTT. This chain uses TRBV6-1 with TRBJ1-5; 7 bases fit TRBD1. Germline V gene lookup returns CDR1 MNHNS and CDR2 SASEGT. V lost 1 base, J lost 4 bases, and 4 bases stayed unmatched. CDR3 length: 15 amino acids.

The chain carries TRBV28 and TRBJ1-3; TRBD1 agrees at 9 bases. V lost 8 bases to trimming and J lost 2 bases; unmatched junction nucleotides: 4. There are 14 residues in the CDR3. From germline, CDR1 is MDHEN and CDR2 SYDVKM. The CDR3 sequence is CASVGQGPGNTIYF. Written as DNA, the CDR3 is TGTGCCAGCGTTGGACAGGGGCCTGGAAACACCATATATTTT.

The chain carries TRBV28 and TRBJ1-5; perhaps TRBD1 as D (5 bases). The CDR3 covers 12 residues. The germline gives CDR1 MDHEN, CDR2 SYDVKM. CDR3 loop: CVTHRGDQPQHF. In DNA, the CDR3 is TGTGTGACGCACCGGGGCGATCAGCCCCAGCATTTT.

The rearrangement uses TRBV7-9 and TRBJ2-6; D unclear. V lost 4 bases, J lost 0 bases, and 7 bases lay in between. CDR3 length equals 15 residues. The germline gives CDR1 SEHNR, CDR2 FQNEAQ (reference sequence). The CDR3 region has the DNA TGTGCCAGCAGCTCTGGGAACTCTGGGGCCAACGTCCTGACTTTC. Its translation is CASSSGNSGANVLTF.

In its sample, this clone was seen a few times. The chain couples TRBV19 to TRBJ2-7, with D unclear. Germline V gives CDR1 LNHDA, CDR2 SQIVND (reference sequence). The CDR3 is made up of 13 amino acids. V gave up 5 bases and J gave up 2 bases, with 10 bases separating them. In DNA form, the CDR3 reads TGTGCCAGTAGTGCCCAAACAGCCTACGAGCAGTACTTC. Translation gives CASSAQTAYEQYF.

This chain uses TRBV6-5 with TRBJ1-3; D not certain. The CDR3 totals 15 residues. CDR1 is MNHEY, CDR2 SVGAGI, per germline. V was pared by 2 bases and J by 2 bases, with 10 bases between. The CDR3 DNA reads as TGTGCCAGCAGTTACATAAGAAGTACTGGAAACACCATATATTTT. Translated: CASSYIRSTGNTIYF.

The chain joins TRBV11-2 to TRBJ2-7; D gene uncertain. V lost 4 bases and J lost 9, with 10 bases in between. Per the germline V gene, CDR1 is SGHAT and CDR2 is FQNNGV. This CDR3 is 11 amino acids long. The CDR3 nucleotides read TGTGCCAGCAGCTCGGACCTTGGGCAGTACTTC. Residues: CASSSDLGQYF.

This clone was seen more than once but under ten times. The chain links TRBV27 to TRBJ1-5; D is possibly TRBD1 (6 bases). In germline, CDR1 is MNHEY, CDR2 SMNVEV (reference sequence). Deletions cut 5 bases from V and 2 bases from J, with 13 bases between. There are 15 residues in the CDR3. CDR3 amino acids: CASSTGRMGNQPQHF. The DNA for the CDR3 is TGTGCCAGCAGTACAGGGAGGATGGGCAATCAGCCCCAGCATTTT.

The V gene is TRBV5-6, the J gene TRBJ1-4; D is possibly TRBD1 (6 bases). The germline V and J ends were trimmed by 1 base and 3 bases, with 10 bases remaining between them. This CDR3 region has 15 residues. Germline-derived CDR1 and CDR2 are SGHDT and YYEEEE. The chain's CDR3 is CASSLQGTSNEKLFF. For the CDR3, the DNA is TGTGCCAGCAGCTTGCAGGGGACGTCTAATGAAAAACTGTTTTTT.

The rearrangement joins TRBV19 to TRBJ2-1; 10 bases agree with TRBD2. Germline V CDR1 and CDR2: LNHDA, SQIVND (reference sequence). The V gene end was trimmed by 4 bases and the J gene end by 1 base; junction bases not matched to a gene: 13. The CDR3 length is 19 residues. This CDR3 reads CASSRWRTSGTGSYNEQFF. CDR3 DNA: TGTGCCAGTAGTAGATGGAGGACTAGCGGCACCGGGTCCTACAATGAGCAGTTCTTC.

The V call is TRBV28, the J call TRBJ2-7; 7 nucleotides align to TRBD1. Trimming at V came to 2 bases and at J to 2 bases, leaving 6 bases not matched to a gene. The CDR3 consists of 15 residues. CDR1 MDHEN and CDR2 SYDVKM come from the germline V gene. CDR3 amino acids: CASSLPATGAYEQYF. The CDR3 nucleotides read TGTGCCAGCAGTTTACCTGCTACAGGGGCCTACGAGCAGTACTTC.

As DNA, the CDR3 is TGCAGCGTTCCGGGGAAAAAGAACACTGAAGCTTTCTTT. Protein product: CSVPGKKNTEAFF. The genes are TRBV29-1 and TRBJ1-1; D not certain. V lost 5 bases and J 1 base, leaving 11 bases between the germline ends. The CDR3 is 13 residues long. Germline CDR1 and CDR2: SQVTM and ANQGSEA.

The chain uses TRBV14 and TRBJ2-7; 7 bases align to TRBD1. Germline CDR1 reads SGHDN; CDR2 reads FVKESK. The V and J ends lost 2 bases and 6 bases, in that order; junction bases with no gene match: 10. The CDR3 has 15 residues. CDR3 region: CASSQNTGAAVEQYF. CDR3 DNA: TGTGCCAGCAGCCAAAACACAGGGGCCGCCGTCGAGCAGTACTTC.

This clone was picked up a small number of times. V gene TRBV30 combines with J gene TRBJ1-5; no reliable D call. This CDR3 has 13 residues. The germline V gene has CDR1 GTSNPN and CDR2 SVGIG (reference sequence). Trimming took 2 bases from V and 1 from J, leaving 6 bases between them. The CDR3 sequence: CAWSSSSNQPQHF. Written as DNA, the CDR3 is TGTGCCTGGAGTTCATCCAGCAATCAGCCCCAGCATTTT. Drawing the rest from reference TRBV30 and TRBJ1-5, the complete variable domain is SQTIHQWPATLVQPVGSPLSLECTVEGTSNPNLYWYRQAAGRGLQLLFYSVGIGQISSEVPQNLSASRPQDRQFILSSKKLLLSDSGFYLCAWSSSSNQPQHFGDGTRLSIL.

V gene TRBV19 combines with J gene TRBJ1-2; TRBD1 matches at 7 bases. Trimming cost V 5 bases and J 2 bases; bases outside gene matches: 8. There are 15 residues in the CDR3. Germline CDR1 is LNHDA and CDR2 is SQIVND (reference sequence). CDR3 sequence: CASSAGQSLNYGYTF. CDR3 coding DNA: TGTGCCAGTAGTGCGGGACAGAGCTTAAACTATGGCTACACCTTC. The full variable domain, in which reference TRBV19 and TRBJ1-2 provide the parts outside the CDR3, is DGGITQSPKYLFRKEGQNVTLSCEQNLNHDAMYWYRQDPGQGLRLIYYSQIVNDFQKGDIAEGYSVSREKKESFPLTVTSAQKNPTAFYLCASSAGQSLNYGYTFGSGTRLTVV.

J is TRBJ2-5 and V is TRBV27; D is undetermined. Trimming left V 0 bases short and J 10 bases short, with 15 bases between. There are 14 residues in the CDR3. Per germline, CDR1 MNHEY and CDR2 SMNVEV (reference sequence). The CDR3 region is CASSLSPFQINQYF. The CDR3 DNA sequence: TGTGCCAGCAGTTTATCCCCCTTTCAGATCAACCAGTACTTC.

In DNA form, the CDR3 reads TGTGCCAGCAGCCCCCGGGTTTTGAGTACGCAGTATTTT. Its translation: CASSPRVLSTQYF. V gene TRBV7-2 combines with J gene TRBJ2-3, with unresolved D. This CDR3 has 13 amino acids. In germline, CDR1 is SGHTA, CDR2 FQGNSA. Trimming removed 5 bases from V and 8 bases from J, with 14 bases in between.

The V call is TRBV7-2, the J call TRBJ2-3; D is perhaps TRBD2 (5 bases). Trimming left V 1 base short and J 0 bases short, with 5 bases between. Germline CDR1 and CDR2: SGHTA and FQGNSA. CDR3 length: 14 amino acids. The CDR3 DNA reads TGTGCCAGCAGCTTAGGGGAGAGCACAGATACGCAGTATTTT. This sequence encodes CASSLGESTDTQYF.

The rearrangement uses TRBV6-5 and TRBJ1-4; 7 positions agree with TRBD1. CDR3 length: 16 residues. Germline-derived CDR1 and CDR2 are MNHEY and SVGAGI. J was trimmed by 8 bases and V by 3 bases; bases with no gene match: 12. The CDR3 DNA reads TGTGCCAGCAGTTATGCGCCGGGACAGCGAGTAGAAAAACTGTTTTTT. Residues: CASSYAPGQRVEKLFF.

This clone has a single count. The V and J genes are TRBV5-1 and TRBJ2-7; 8 bases align to TRBD1. Germline V gene sequence: CDR1 SGHRS, CDR2 YFSETQ. The CDR3 consists of 14 residues. V lost 4 bases and J lost 0; bases outside the gene matches: 3. CDR3 coding DNA: TGCGCCAGCAGCCCCGGACAGGGCTCCTACGAGCAGTACTTC. This encodes CASSPGQGSYEQYF.

The rearrangement links TRBV29-1 to TRBJ1-3; D is uncertain. The V and J ends lost 5 bases and 9 bases respectively, with 17 bases between them. The CDR3 extends over 13 amino acids. Germline V gene sequence: CDR1 SQVTM, CDR2 ANQGSEA. The CDR3: CSVMSPERGTIYF. The DNA of the CDR3 is TGCAGCGTTATGTCACCCGAAAGAGGCACCATATATTTT. The full variable domain, completed using reference TRBV29-1 and TRBJ1-3, is SAVISQKPSRDICQRGTSLTIQCQVDSQVTMMFWYRQQPGQSLTLIATANQGSEATYESGFVIDKFPISRPNLTFSTLTVSNMSPEDSSIYLCSVMSPERGTIYFGEGSWLTVV.

This chain uses TRBV18 with TRBJ2-7, with D perhaps matching TRBD1 or TRBD2 (5 bases each). V was trimmed by 6 bases and J by 0 bases, leaving 12 bases between them. This CDR3 is 14 amino acids long. Germline CDR1 reads KGHSH; CDR2 reads LQKENI. The CDR3 reads CASSPGTASYEQYF. The CDR3 DNA is TGTGCCAGCTCGCCCGGGACGGCCTCCTACGAGCAGTACTTC. Combining the CDR3 with reference TRBV18 and TRBJ2-7 gives the whole variable domain NAGVMQNPRHLVRRRGQEARLRCSPMKGHSHVYWYRQLPEEGLKFMVYLQKENIIDESGMPKERFSAEFPKEGPSILRIQQVVRGDSAAYFCASSPGTASYEQYFGPGTRLTVT.

The rearrangement joins TRBV6-5 to TRBJ1-6, with 7 bases that match TRBD1. The CDR3 has 14 amino acids. The germline gives CDR1 MNHEY, CDR2 SVGAGI. J was trimmed by 6 bases and V by 5 bases; bases with no gene match: 4. CDR3 loop: CASSRDSFNSPLHF. DNA for the CDR3: TGTGCCAGCAGTAGGGACAGCTTTAATTCACCCCTCCACTTT.